The entry below describes one T cell receptor (beta chain). This specimen comes from a study of blood T cell repertoires in COVID-19. Germline values: CDR1 ENHRY, CDR2 SYGVKD. This CDR3 has 13 amino acids. The V gene lost 6 bases and the J gene lost 4 bases, with 12 bases spanning the gap. The data were produced by immunoSEQ multiplex PCR, yet TCRdb's version contains in-frame clones alone and is incomplete. The table includes 250,000 to 300,000 clones, roughly 89% detected once. Sequenced sample: PBMCs or T cells enriched from blood (not recorded which). V gene TRBV10-3 combines with J gene TRBJ1-1; D might be TRBD1 (5 bases). The origin of this receptor is a middle-aged woman who had recovered from COVID-19. The CDR3 DNA sequence: TGTGCCATCAGGACAGCAATTTTCACTGAAGCTTTCTTT. Protein: CAIRTAIFTEAFF.